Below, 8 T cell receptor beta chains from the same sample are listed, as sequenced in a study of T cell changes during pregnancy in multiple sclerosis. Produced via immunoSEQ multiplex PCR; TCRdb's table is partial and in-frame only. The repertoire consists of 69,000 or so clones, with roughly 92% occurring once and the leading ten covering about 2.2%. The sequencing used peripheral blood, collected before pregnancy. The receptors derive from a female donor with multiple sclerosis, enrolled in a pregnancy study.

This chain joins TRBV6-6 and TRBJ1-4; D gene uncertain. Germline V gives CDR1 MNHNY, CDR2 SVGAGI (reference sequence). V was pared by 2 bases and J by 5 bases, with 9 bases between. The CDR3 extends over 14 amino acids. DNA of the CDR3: TGTGCCAGCAGTTACAGAGGGCTGAATGAAAAACTGTTTTTT. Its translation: CASSYRGLNEKLFF.

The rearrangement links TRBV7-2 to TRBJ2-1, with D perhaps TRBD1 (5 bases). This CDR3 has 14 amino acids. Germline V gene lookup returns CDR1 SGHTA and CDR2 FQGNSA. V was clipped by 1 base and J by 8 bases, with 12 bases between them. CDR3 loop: CASSLELRGHEQFF. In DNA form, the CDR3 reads TGTGCCAGCAGCTTAGAATTAAGGGGCCATGAGCAGTTCTTC.

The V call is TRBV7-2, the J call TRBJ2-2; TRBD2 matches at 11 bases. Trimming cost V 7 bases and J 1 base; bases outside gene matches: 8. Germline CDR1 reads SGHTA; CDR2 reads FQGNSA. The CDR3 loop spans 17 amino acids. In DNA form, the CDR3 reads TGTGCCAGCAAACCCCCAGGACTAGCGGGGAACACCGGGGAGCTGTTTTTT. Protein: CASKPPGLAGNTGELFF.

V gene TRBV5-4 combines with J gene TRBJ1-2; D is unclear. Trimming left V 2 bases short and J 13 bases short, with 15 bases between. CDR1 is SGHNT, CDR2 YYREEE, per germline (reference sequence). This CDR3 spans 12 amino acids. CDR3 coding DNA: TGTGCCAGCAGCTTCGGTGGAGACCTGGGCACCTTC. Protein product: CASSFGGDLGTF.

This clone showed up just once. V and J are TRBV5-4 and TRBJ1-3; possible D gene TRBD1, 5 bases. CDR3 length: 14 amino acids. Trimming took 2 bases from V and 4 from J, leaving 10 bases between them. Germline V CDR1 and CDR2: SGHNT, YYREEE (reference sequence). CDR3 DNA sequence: TGTGCCAGCAGCTTCTTAGGGGTGGGAAACACCATATATTTT. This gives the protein CASSFLGVGNTIYF.

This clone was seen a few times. CDR3 residues: CASSLGAGSRYEQYF. CDR3 nucleotide sequence: TGTGCCAGCAGCTTAGGGGCGGGCTCCCGCTACGAGCAGTACTTC. The chain is built from TRBV7-9 and TRBJ2-7, with D perhaps TRBD2 (5 bases). CDR1 is SEHNR and CDR2 is FQNEAQ in the germline V gene (reference sequence). Trimming cost V 1 base and J 3 bases, with 13 bases left between them. CDR3 length: 15 amino acids. The full variable domain, its missing parts supplied by reference TRBV7-9 and TRBJ2-7, is DTGVSQNPRHKITKRGQNVTFRCDPISEHNRLYWYRQTLGQGPEFLTYFQNEAQLEKSRLLSDRFSAERPKGSFSTLEIQRTEQGDSAMYLCASSLGAGSRYEQYFGPGTRLTVT.

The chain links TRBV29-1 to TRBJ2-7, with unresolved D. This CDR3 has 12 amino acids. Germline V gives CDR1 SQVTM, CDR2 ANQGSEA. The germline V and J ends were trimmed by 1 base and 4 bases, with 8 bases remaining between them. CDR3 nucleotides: TGCAGCGTTGAAGGGCTGAGGTACGAGCAGTACTTC. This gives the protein CSVEGLRYEQYF.

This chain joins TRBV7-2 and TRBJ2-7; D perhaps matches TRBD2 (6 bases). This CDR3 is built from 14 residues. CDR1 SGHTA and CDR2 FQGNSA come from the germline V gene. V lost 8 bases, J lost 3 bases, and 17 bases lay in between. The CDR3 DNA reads TGTGCCAGCTCTAGATCCTGGCGGGACTACGAGCAGTACTTC. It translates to CASSRSWRDYEQYF.